The 18 T cell receptor beta chains presented below share a single source sample, sequenced in a study of T cell responses to AZD1222 COVID-19 vaccine. Using immunoSEQ multiplex PCR, the repertoire was profiled, and TCRdb retains in-frame clones only, with some absent. The sample lists about 63,000 clones, about 85% occurring once. The source was peripheral blood, collected on day 0 of AZD1222 vaccination. The receptors stem from an adult in good health.

The rearrangement joins TRBV5-4 to TRBJ1-2; TRBD1 is a possible D gene (5 bases). The CDR3 runs to 15 residues. Germline V gene data show CDR1 as SGHNT and CDR2 as YYREEE (reference sequence). V lost 4 bases to trimming and J lost 4 bases, with 17 bases between them. The CDR3 DNA follows: TGTGCCAGCAGCGCGGCCGCAAAAGGGGTCTATGGCTACACCTTC. This encodes CASSAAAKGVYGYTF.

V usage is TRBV28 and J usage is TRBJ1-1; 8 bases map to TRBD1. Trimming cost V 7 bases and J 7 bases; bases outside gene matches: 8. This CDR3 comprises 13 residues. The germline V gene has CDR1 MDHEN and CDR2 SYDVKM. CDR3 amino acids: CASIRGRDGEAFF. Here the CDR3 DNA reads TGTGCCAGCATCAGGGGGCGAGACGGTGAAGCTTTCTTT. The variable domain in full, completed from reference TRBV28 and TRBJ1-1, reads DVKVTQSSRYLVKRTGEKVFLECVQDMDHENMFWYRQDPGLGLRLIYFSYDVKMKEKGDIPEGYSVSREKKERFSLILESASTNQTSMYLCASIRGRDGEAFFGQGTRLTVV.

V and J are TRBV15 and TRBJ1-3; D is unclear. The germline V gene has CDR1 LNHNV and CDR2 YYDKDF (reference sequence). The CDR3 totals 16 residues. Trimming shortened V by 3 bases and J by 0 bases, and 12 bases separated the two germline ends. The CDR3 region is CATSREAVGSGNTIYF. DNA for the CDR3: TGTGCCACCAGCAGGGAGGCAGTTGGCTCTGGAAACACCATATATTTT. Filled out from reference TRBV15 and TRBJ1-3, the complete variable domain reads DAMVIQNPRYQVTQFGKPVTLSCSQTLNHNVMYWYQQKSSQAPKLLFHYYDKDFNNEADTPDNFQSRRPNTSFCFLDIRSPGLGDTAMYLCATSREAVGSGNTIYFGEGSWLTVV.

The rearrangement links TRBV19 to TRBJ1-3; 7 nucleotides match TRBD1. The CDR3 is 16 residues long. V was pared by 5 bases and J by 1 base, with 8 bases of the junction left unmatched. The germline V gene encodes CDR1 LNHDA and CDR2 SQIVND (reference sequence). The CDR3 spells CASSVLQGSSGNTIYF. CDR3 nucleotide sequence: TGTGCCAGTAGTGTTTTACAGGGGTCATCTGGAAACACCATATATTTT.

The V and J genes are TRBV6-1 and TRBJ2-2; 11 positions agree with TRBD2. CDR1 and CDR2 (germline): MNHNS, SASEGT. J was trimmed by 4 bases and V by 1 base; bases with no gene match: 5. CDR3 length: 17 amino acids. CDR3 coding DNA: TGTGCCAGCAGTGAAGTGACTAGCGGGGCGGGCACCGGGGAGCTGTTTTTT. It yields the protein CASSEVTSGAGTGELFF.

V and J are TRBV4-2 and TRBJ1-1; possibly TRBD1 for D (6 bases). V dropped 4 bases and J dropped 3 bases, with 15 bases sitting between them. Germline assignment: CDR1 LGHNA and CDR2 YNFKEQ. The CDR3 spans 15 residues. The CDR3 loop is CASSPHRQVDTEAFF. The CDR3 DNA follows: TGTGCCAGCAGCCCACATAGACAGGTCGACACTGAAGCTTTCTTT.

The chain carries TRBV20-1 and TRBJ2-1; D gene unclear. Trimming removed 6 bases from V and 8 bases from J, with 11 bases in between. The CDR3 is made up of 11 amino acids. Germline V gives CDR1 DFQATT, CDR2 SNEGSKA (reference sequence). The CDR3 protein is CSAWASHEQFF. As DNA, the CDR3 is TGCAGTGCATGGGCATCCCATGAGCAGTTCTTC.

This sequence joins TRBV28 and TRBJ1-1, with D possibly TRBD1 on 6 matching bases. Between the trimmed V and J ends, which lost 6 bases and 0 bases, there was a span of 11 bases. The CDR3 has 14 residues. From germline, CDR1 is MDHEN and CDR2 SYDVKM. The CDR3 spells CASSLDRLNTEAFF. The CDR3 DNA sequence: TGTGCCAGCAGCTTGGACAGACTGAACACTGAAGCTTTCTTT.

Note on this clone: Germline is not matched at one junction end, which may reflect a read error. CDR3 protein: CASRDRDSSNQSQHF. DNA of the CDR3: TGTGCCAGCAGGGACCGGGACAGTAGCAATCAGTCCCAGCATTTT. This chain links TRBV2 with TRBJ1-5; TRBD1 matches 7 bases. Germline lookup yields CDR1 SNHLY and CDR2 FYNNEI. The CDR3 is made up of 15 amino acids.

For the CDR3, the DNA is TGTGCCAGCAGCGGCGCCCCGGGGGGATTTGGGTCACCCCTCCACTTT. This translates into CASSGAPGGFGSPLHF. The rearrangement joins TRBV9 to TRBJ1-6; D is possibly TRBD1 (5 bases). The CDR3 is made up of 16 amino acids. Germline V gives CDR1 SGDLS, CDR2 YYNGEE. With 3 bases removed from V and 10 bases from J, the gap between germline ends came to 20 bases.

The rearrangement joins TRBV19 to TRBJ2-7, with D unclear. The V end lost 8 bases, the J end lost 6 bases, and 17 bases lay between the germline ends. Per the germline V gene, CDR1 is LNHDA and CDR2 is SQIVND (reference sequence). The CDR3 is made up of 13 amino acids. CDR3 sequence reads: CASSFVSKGEQYF. The CDR3 DNA is TGTGCCAGTTCATTTGTCTCGAAAGGCGAGCAGTACTTC.

This rearrangement joins TRBV18 to TRBJ2-2, with D uncertain. The CDR3 is 15 amino acids. CDR1 KGHSH and CDR2 LQKENI come from the germline V gene. The germline V and J ends were trimmed by 0 bases and 4 bases, with 9 bases remaining between them. CDR3 DNA: TGTGCCAGCTCACCACCGTACGCCGGCACCGGGGAGCTGTTTTTT. Translation gives CASSPPYAGTGELFF.

The gene calls are TRBV6-5 and TRBJ1-2; 7 positions match TRBD1. Germline trimming cut 0 bases from V and 2 bases from J; bases unmatched to any gene: 0. Germline V lookup: CDR1 MNHEY, CDR2 SVGAGI. The CDR3 runs 14 residues. CDR3: CASSYSGQNYGYTF. In DNA form, the CDR3 reads TGTGCCAGCAGTTACTCGGGACAGAACTATGGCTACACCTTC.

Of note for this clone: It is unclear where the CDR3 begins or ends on the DNA, so no DNA is shown, and the CDR3 is as TCRdb lists it. The chain employs TRBV21-1 and TRBJ1-3; TRBD1 is taken as the D call from the table, unchecked against the DNA. TRBV21-1 is termed a pseudogene. The CDR3 totals 14 residues, both ends included. CDR3 region: CASSRVGCGNTIYF.

The chain links TRBV6-5 to TRBJ2-2; 10 bases align to TRBD2. Germline CDR1 and CDR2: MNHEY and SVGAGI. The CDR3 runs 16 residues. The V segment lost 3 bases and the J segment 5 bases; nucleotides outside the gene matches: 6. CDR3 residues: CASSYSGGTGTGELFF. The CDR3 coding sequence is TGTGCCAGCAGTTATAGCGGGGGGACCGGAACCGGGGAGCTGTTTTTT.

The V gene is TRBV6-4, the J gene TRBJ2-7, with D possibly matching TRBD2 (5 bases). The germline V gene has CDR1 MRHNA and CDR2 SNTAGT. The V end lost 6 bases, the J end lost 1 base, and 13 bases lay between the germline ends. CDR3 size: 14 residues. For the CDR3, the DNA is TGTGCCAGCAGCCACCGGGAAGGTTCCTACGAGCAGTACTTC. This sequence encodes CASSHREGSYEQYF.

The rearrangement uses TRBV11-1 and TRBJ1-1; D call uncertain. V lost 3 bases and J 4 bases, leaving 9 bases between the germline ends. Germline V gene sequence: CDR1 SGHAT, CDR2 FQDESV (reference sequence). CDR3 length: 13 amino acids. CDR3 sequence: CASSFGMGTEAFF. In nucleotides, the CDR3 is TGTGCCAGCAGCTTTGGAATGGGCACTGAAGCTTTCTTT.

The J gene is TRBJ2-3, the V gene TRBV12-3 or TRBV12-4, with D possibly TRBD2 on 6 matching bases. The CDR3 covers 11 residues. Deletions cut 1 base from V and 14 bases from J, with 10 bases between. CDR3 in amino acids: CASSLERVGYF. The CDR3 DNA reads TGTGCCAGCAGTTTAGAGCGGGTTGGGTATTTT.